Included here is one T cell receptor (beta chain) sequence, with context. The antigen is unknown. 5'RACE with constant-segment primers built TCRalpha and TCRbeta cDNA libraries with UMIs. From the 5' RACE reads, TCRdb called clonotypes with MiXCR, one entry per CDR3 protein. Of under 300,000 distinct CDR3 sequences in the sample, roughly 15% were seen once. These data belong to a study of T-cell memory formation after mild COVID-19. Points from the study as a whole: Clones that contracted from day 15 to 85 had balanced CD4/CD8; later expanders were CD4+ biased. Confirmation of SARS-CoV-2 specificity was lacking for second-wave clones peaking day 37.

This CDR3 contains 13 residues. V lost 8 bases and J lost 0, with 13 bases in between. Germline-derived CDR1 and CDR2 are SQVTM and ANQGSEA. The sample consisted of PBMCs or a T cell subset sorted from them (not recorded which). The rearrangement uses TRBV29-1 and TRBJ1-2, with D possibly being TRBD1 (6 bases). The receptor's source is a man aged 18-30 years who had mild COVID-19 (a few samples of this study predate the infection). Cell type and time point are not known. The CDR3 protein is CSTLGDTNYGYTF. As DNA, the CDR3 is TGCAGCACTTTAGGGGACACTAACTATGGCTACACCTTC.